The sequence of this T cell receptor (beta chain) was determined in a study of type 1 regulatory T cells. Background on the study: T-allo10 is a Tr1-enriched, alloantigen-specific CD4 T cell product made in vitro.

A remark on this clonotype: Its antigen is unidentified.

Each CDR3 protein gets one entry after TCRdb re-called the reads with MiXCR. The sample shows fewer than 70,000 distinct CDR3 sequences, around 63% of them seen only once. The CDR3 spans 13 residues. J gave up 6 bases and V 7 bases, and 5 bases lay outside the gene matches. CDR1 SNHLY and CDR2 FYNNEI come from the germline V gene. The sequence came from a human donor in good health. V and J are TRBV2 and TRBJ2-1, with 8 nucleotides matching TRBD1. What was sequenced was cultured T cells, either the whole culture or a sorted T cell fraction (not recorded which). Subset reported: Tr1-enriched cell product generated in vitro against host alloantigens. Written as DNA, the CDR3 is TGTGCCAGCACGGGACAGGAAGGCAATGAGCAGTTCTTC. It specifies CASTGQEGNEQFF.